These 7 T cell receptor beta chains were all obtained from the same sample, sequenced in a study of T cell changes during pregnancy in multiple sclerosis. Using immunoSEQ multiplex PCR, the repertoire was profiled, and TCRdb retains in-frame clones only, with some absent. The table has around 40,000 clones, over 75% seen once. The sample in question was CD4+ T cells from peripheral blood mononuclear cells, obtained in the first trimester of pregnancy. All receptors derive from a female donor in good health, enrolled as a control in a pregnancy study.

The chain combines TRBV20-1 with TRBJ1-2; no firm D call. V gave up 3 bases and J gave up 8 bases, with 7 bases separating them. The CDR3 is made up of 10 amino acids. CDR1 DFQATT and CDR2 SNEGSKA come from the germline V gene (reference sequence). The CDR3 is CSARVEGYTF. The CDR3 coding sequence is TGCAGTGCTAGGGTAGAAGGCTACACCTTC.

The V and J genes are TRBV14 and TRBJ2-3, with D unresolved. Per the germline V gene, CDR1 is SGHDN and CDR2 is FVKESK. CDR3 length equals 13 residues. V shed 2 bases and J shed 2 bases, with 5 bases lying between them. CDR3 region: CASSQHFTDTQYF. In nucleotides, the CDR3 is TGTGCCAGCAGCCAACATTTCACAGATACGCAGTATTTT.

The genes are TRBV2 and TRBJ2-7, with D tentatively TRBD2 (7 bases). With 8 bases removed from V and 2 bases from J, the gap between germline ends came to 19 bases. This CDR3 has 15 residues. Germline V CDR1 and CDR2: SNHLY, FYNNEI. CDR3 sequence (DNA): TGTGCCAGCCGTTGGGGGCTAGCGGTGGCCTACGAGCAGTACTTC. It codes for CASRWGLAVAYEQYF.

This chain joins TRBV4-2 and TRBJ2-4, with D perhaps TRBD2 (7 bases). The germline V gene has CDR1 LGHNA and CDR2 YNFKEQ. V was trimmed by 1 base and J by 6 bases, leaving 16 bases between them. The CDR3 covers 16 residues. For the CDR3, the DNA is TGTGCCAGCAGCCAAGTTAGGGGCGGGGGCGGAAACATTCAGTACTTC. This codes for CASSQVRGGGGNIQYF.

The chain carries TRBV25-1 and TRBJ1-2; possibly TRBD1 for D (6 bases). V lost 6 bases and J 6 bases, leaving 11 bases between the germline ends. CDR1 is MGHDK, CDR2 SYGVNS, per germline. This CDR3 region has 12 residues. The CDR3 coding sequence is TGTGCCAGCAGGAACAGGGCGGATGGCTACACCTTC. Translated, it gives CASRNRADGYTF.

The rearrangement uses TRBV28 and TRBJ2-2; 10 bases map to TRBD1. Germline loops: CDR1 MDHEN, CDR2 SYDVKM. The CDR3 spans 14 residues. V gave up 10 bases and J gave up 4 bases; unmatched junction bases: 6. The CDR3 here is CAIRTGGSTGELFF. The CDR3, as DNA: TGTGCCATTCGGACAGGGGGTAGCACCGGGGAGCTGTTTTTT.

The rearrangement links TRBV19 to TRBJ2-7; TRBD2 agrees at 14 bases. V trimming: 4 bases; J trimming: 0 bases; junction bases outside the gene matches: 8. Germline lookup yields CDR1 LNHDA and CDR2 SQIVND (reference sequence). This CDR3 is built from 18 residues. The CDR3: CASSTWGTSGRSSYEQYF. CDR3 bases: TGTGCCAGTAGTACGTGGGGGACTAGCGGGAGAAGCTCCTACGAGCAGTACTTC.